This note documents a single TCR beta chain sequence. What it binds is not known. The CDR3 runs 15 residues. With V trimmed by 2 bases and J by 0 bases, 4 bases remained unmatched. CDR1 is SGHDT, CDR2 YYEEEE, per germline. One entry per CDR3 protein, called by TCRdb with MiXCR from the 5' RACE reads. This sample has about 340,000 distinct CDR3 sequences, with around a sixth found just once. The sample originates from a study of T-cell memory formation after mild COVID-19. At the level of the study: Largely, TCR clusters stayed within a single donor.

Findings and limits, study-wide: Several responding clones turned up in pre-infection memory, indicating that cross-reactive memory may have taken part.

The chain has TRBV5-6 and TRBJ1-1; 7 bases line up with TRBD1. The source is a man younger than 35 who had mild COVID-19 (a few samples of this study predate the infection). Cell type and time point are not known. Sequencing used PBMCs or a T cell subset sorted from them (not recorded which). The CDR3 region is CASSFTGELNTEAFF. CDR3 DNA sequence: TGTGCCAGCAGCTTCACAGGGGAATTGAACACTGAAGCTTTCTTT. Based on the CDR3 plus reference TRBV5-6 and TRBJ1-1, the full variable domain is DAGVTQSPTHLIKTRGQQVTLRCSPKSGHDTVSWYQQALGQGPQFIFQYYEEEERQRGNFPDRFSGHQFPNYSSELNVNALLLGDSALYLCASSFTGELNTEAFFGQGTRLTVV.